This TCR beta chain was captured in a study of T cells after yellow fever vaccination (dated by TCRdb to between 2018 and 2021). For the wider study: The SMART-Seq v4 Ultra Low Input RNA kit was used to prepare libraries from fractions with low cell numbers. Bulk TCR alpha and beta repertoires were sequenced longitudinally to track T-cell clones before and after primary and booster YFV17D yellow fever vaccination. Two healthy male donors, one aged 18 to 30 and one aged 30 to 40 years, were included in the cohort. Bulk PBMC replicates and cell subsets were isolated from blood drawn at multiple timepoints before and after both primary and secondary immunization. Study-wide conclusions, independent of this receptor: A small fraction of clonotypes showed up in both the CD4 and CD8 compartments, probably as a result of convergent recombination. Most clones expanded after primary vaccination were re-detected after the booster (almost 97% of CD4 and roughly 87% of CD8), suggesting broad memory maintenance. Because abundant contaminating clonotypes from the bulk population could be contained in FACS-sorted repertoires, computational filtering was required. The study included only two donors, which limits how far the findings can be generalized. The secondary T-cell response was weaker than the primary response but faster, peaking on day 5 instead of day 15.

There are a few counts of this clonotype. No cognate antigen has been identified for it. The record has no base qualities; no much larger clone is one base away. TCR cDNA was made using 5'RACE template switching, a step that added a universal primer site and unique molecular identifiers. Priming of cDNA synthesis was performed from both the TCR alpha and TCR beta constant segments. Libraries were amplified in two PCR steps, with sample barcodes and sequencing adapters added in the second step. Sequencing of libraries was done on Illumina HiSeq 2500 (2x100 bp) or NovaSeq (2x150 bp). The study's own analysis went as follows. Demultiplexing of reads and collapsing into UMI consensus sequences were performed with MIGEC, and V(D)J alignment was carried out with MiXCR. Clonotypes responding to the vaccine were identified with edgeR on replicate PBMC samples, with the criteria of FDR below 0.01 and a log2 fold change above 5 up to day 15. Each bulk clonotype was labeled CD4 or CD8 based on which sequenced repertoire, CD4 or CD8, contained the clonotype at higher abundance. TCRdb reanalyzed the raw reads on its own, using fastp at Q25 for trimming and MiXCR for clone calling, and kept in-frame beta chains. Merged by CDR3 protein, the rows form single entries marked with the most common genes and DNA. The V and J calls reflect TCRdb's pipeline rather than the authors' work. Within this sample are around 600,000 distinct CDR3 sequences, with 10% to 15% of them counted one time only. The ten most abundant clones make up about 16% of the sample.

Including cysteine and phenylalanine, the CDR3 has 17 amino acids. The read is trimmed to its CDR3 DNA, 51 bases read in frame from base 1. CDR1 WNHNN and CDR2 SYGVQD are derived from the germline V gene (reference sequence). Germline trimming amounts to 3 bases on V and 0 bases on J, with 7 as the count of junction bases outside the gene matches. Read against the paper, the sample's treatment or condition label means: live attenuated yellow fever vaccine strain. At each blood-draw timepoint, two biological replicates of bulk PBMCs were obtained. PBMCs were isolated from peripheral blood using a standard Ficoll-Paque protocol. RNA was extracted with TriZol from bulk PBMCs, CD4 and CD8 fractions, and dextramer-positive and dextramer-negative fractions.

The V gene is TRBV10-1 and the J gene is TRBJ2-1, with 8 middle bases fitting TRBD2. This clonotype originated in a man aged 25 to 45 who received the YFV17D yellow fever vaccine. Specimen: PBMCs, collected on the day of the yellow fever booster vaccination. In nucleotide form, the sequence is TGCGCCAGCAGTGAAAGACTAGCGCGAAGCTCCTACAATGAGCAGTTCTTC. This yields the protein CASSERLARSSYNEQFF.